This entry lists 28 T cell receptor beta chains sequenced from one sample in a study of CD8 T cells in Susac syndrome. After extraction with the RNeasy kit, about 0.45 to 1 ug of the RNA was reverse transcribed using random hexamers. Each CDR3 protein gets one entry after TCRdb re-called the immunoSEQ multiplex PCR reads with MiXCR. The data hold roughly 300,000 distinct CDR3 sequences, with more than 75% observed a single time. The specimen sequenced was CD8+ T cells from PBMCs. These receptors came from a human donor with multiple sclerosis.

CDR3 DNA: TGTGCCAGCAGTTTAGATCCGGGGGGGATGTCGGAGACCCAGTACTTC. Translating gives CASSLDPGGMSETQYF. This chain links TRBV28 with TRBJ2-5, with 8 bases that match TRBD2. V dropped 2 bases and J dropped 5; count of bases not matched to a gene: 10. The length of the CDR3 is 16 residues. Germline V gene data show CDR1 as MDHEN and CDR2 as SYDVKM.

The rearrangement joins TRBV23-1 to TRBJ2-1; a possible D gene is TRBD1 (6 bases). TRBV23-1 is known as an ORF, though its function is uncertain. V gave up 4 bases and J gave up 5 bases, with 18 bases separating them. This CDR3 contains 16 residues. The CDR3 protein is CASSLLTGRGHNEQFF. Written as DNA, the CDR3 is TGCGCCAGCAGTCTTCTGACAGGTAGAGGACACAATGAGCAGTTCTTC.

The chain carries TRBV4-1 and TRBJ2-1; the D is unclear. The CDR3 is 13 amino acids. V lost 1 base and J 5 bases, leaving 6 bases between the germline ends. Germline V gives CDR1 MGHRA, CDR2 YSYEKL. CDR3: CASSQVIDNEQFF. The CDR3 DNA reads TGCGCCAGCAGCCAAGTTATCGACAATGAGCAGTTCTTC.

The DNA for the CDR3 is TGTGCCAGCGGACTTCGGTTTAATGAGCAGTTCTTC. Its protein product is CASGLRFNEQFF. The chain uses TRBV28 and TRBJ2-1; D is perhaps TRBD2 (5 bases). Germline loops: CDR1 MDHEN, CDR2 SYDVKM. The CDR3 contains 12 residues. V was shortened by 8 bases and J by 7 bases, with 12 bases between the two germline ends.

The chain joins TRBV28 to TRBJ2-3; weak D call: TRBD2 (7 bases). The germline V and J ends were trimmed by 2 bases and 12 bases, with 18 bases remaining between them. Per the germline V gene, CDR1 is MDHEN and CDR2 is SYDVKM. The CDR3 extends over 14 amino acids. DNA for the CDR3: TGTGCCAGCAGTTTAAGGGGGGCGGGAGTATTTCAGTATTTT. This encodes CASSLRGAGVFQYF.

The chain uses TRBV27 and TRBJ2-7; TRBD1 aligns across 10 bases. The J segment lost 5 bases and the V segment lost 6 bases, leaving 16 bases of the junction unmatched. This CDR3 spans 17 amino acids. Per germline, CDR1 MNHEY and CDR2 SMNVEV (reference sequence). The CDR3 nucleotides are TGTGCCAGCAGCTCCCTTATGACAGGGGGCGACCTACACGAGCAGTACTTC. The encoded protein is CASSSLMTGGDLHEQYF.

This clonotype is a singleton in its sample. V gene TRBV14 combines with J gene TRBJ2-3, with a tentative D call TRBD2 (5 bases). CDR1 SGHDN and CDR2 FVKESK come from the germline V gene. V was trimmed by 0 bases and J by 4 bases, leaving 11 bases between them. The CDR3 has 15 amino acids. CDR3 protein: CASSQDAGVADTQYF. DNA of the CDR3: TGTGCCAGCAGCCAAGATGCGGGTGTCGCAGATACGCAGTATTTT. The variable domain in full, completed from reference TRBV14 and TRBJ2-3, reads EAGVTQFPSHSVIEKGQTVTLRCDPISGHDNLYWYRRVMGKEIKFLLHFVKESKQDESGMPNNRFLAERTGGTYSTLKVQPAELEDSGVYFCASSQDAGVADTQYFGPGTRLTVL.

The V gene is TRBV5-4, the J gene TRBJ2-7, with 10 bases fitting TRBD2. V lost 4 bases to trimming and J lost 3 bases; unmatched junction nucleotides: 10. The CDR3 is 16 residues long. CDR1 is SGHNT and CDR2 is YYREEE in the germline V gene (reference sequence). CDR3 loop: CASSPGSGRAVYEQYF. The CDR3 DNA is TGTGCCAGCAGCCCAGGCAGCGGGAGGGCTGTCTACGAGCAGTACTTC.

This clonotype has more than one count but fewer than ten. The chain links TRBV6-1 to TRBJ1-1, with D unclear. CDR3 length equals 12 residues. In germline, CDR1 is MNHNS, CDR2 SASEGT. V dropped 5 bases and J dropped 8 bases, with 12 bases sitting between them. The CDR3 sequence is CASSSPAEEAFF. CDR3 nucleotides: TGTGCCAGCAGTTCCCCGGCGGAAGAAGCTTTCTTT.

The CDR3 DNA reads TGTGCCAGCAGCTTAGTCCGACAGGGGAACACTGAAGCTTTCTTT. Its translation is CASSLVRQGNTEAFF. The chain carries TRBV13 and TRBJ1-1; 7 bases agree with TRBD1. The CDR3 loop spans 15 amino acids. V trimming: 1 base; J trimming: 1 base; junction bases outside the gene matches: 3. CDR1 and CDR2 (germline): PRHDT, FYEKMQ (reference sequence). Drawing the rest from reference TRBV13 and TRBJ1-1, the complete variable domain is AAGVIQSPRHLIKEKRETATLKCYPIPRHDTVYWYQQGPGQDPQFLISFYEKMQSDKGSIPDRFSAQQFSDYHSELNMSSLELGDSALYFCASSLVRQGNTEAFFGQGTRLTVV.

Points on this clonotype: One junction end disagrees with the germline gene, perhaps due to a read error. In DNA form, the CDR3 reads TGTGCTAGCAGCAGGGGCGCAGCCTACGAGCAGTACTTC. Its protein product is CASSRGAAYEQYF. V and J are TRBV7-7 and TRBJ2-7, with D possibly TRBD1 on 6 matching bases. The CDR3 is made up of 13 amino acids. CDR1 and CDR2 (germline): SSHAT, FNYEAQ (reference sequence).

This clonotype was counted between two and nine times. The DNA for the CDR3 is TGTGCCAGCAGCTTCCGGGACAGGGGGCGATTGGGCAATCAGCCCCAGCATTTT. Translating it yields CASSFRDRGRLGNQPQHF. The genes are TRBV5-8 and TRBJ1-5; 12 bases line up with TRBD1. The V and J ends lost 2 bases and 2 bases, in that order; junction bases with no gene match: 8. This CDR3 is built from 18 residues. Germline V gene data show CDR1 as SGHTS and CDR2 as YDEGEE. Full variable domain (remainder filled in from reference TRBV5-8 and TRBJ1-5): EAGVTQSPTHLIKTRGQQATLRCSPISGHTSVYWYQQALGLGLQFLLWYDEGEERNRGNFPPRFSGRQFPNYSSELNVNALELEDSALYLCASSFRDRGRLGNQPQHFGDGTRLSIL.

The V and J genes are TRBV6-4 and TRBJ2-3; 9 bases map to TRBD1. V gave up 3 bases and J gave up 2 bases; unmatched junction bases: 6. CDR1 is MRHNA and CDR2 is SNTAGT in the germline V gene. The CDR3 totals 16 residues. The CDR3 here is CASSESRDRVTDTQYF. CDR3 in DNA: TGTGCCAGCAGTGAATCTCGGGACAGGGTCACAGATACGCAGTATTTT.

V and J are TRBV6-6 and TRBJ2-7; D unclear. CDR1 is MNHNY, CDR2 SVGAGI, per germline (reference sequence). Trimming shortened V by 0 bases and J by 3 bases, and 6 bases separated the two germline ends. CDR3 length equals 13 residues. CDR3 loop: CASSYSDGYEQYF. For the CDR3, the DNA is TGTGCCAGCAGTTACTCGGACGGCTACGAGCAGTACTTC.

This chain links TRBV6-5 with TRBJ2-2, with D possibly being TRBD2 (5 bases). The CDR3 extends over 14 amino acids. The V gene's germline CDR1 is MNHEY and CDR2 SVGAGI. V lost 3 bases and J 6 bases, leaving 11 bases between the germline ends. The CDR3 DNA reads TGTGCCAGCAGTTATTTCACTAGTCCCGGGGAGCTGTTTTTT. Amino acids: CASSYFTSPGELFF.

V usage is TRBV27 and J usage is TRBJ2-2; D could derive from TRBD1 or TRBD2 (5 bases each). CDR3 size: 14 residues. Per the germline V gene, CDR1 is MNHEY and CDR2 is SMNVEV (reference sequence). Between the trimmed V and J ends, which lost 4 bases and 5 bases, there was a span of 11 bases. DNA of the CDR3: TGTGCCAGCAGTTGGGGGAGTGGTACCGGGGAGCTGTTTTTT. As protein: CASSWGSGTGELFF.

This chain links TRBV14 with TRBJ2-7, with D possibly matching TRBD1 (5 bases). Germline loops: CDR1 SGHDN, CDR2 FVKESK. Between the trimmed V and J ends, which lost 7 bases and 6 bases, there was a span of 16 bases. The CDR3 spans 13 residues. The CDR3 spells CASTPSEQGEQYF. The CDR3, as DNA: TGTGCCAGCACCCCTTCTGAGCAGGGCGAGCAGTACTTC.

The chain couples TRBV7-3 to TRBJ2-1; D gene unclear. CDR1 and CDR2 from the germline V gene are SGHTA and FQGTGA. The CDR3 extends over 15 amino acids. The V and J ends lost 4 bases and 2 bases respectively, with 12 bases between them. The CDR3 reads CASSSSVGPYNEQFF. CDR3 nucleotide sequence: TGTGCCAGCAGCTCTAGTGTAGGGCCCTACAATGAGCAGTTCTTC.

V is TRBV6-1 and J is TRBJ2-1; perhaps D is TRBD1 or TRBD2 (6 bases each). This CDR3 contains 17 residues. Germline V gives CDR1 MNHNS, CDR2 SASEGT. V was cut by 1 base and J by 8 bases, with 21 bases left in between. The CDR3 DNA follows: TGTGCCAGCAGTGAAGTTCGTGTTAGGGGAAGGGGGGATGAGCAGTTCTTC. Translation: CASSEVRVRGRGDEQFF.

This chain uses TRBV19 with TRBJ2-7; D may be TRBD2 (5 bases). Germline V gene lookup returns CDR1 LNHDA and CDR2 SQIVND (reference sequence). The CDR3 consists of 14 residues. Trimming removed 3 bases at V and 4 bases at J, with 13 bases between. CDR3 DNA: TGTGCCAGTAGTATCTGGATAGCGAGATACGAGCAGTACTTC. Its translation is CASSIWIARYEQYF.

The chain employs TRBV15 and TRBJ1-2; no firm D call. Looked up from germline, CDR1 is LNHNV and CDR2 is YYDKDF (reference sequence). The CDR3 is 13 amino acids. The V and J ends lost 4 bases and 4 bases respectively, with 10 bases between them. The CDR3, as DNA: TGTGCCACCAGCATGGGCCGCCCCTATGGCTACACCTTC. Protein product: CATSMGRPYGYTF.

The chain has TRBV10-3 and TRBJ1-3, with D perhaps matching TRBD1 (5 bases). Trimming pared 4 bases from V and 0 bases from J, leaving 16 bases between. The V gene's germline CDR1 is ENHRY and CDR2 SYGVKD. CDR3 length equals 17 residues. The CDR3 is CAISVFAGRDSGNTIYF. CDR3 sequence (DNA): TGTGCCATCAGTGTGTTCGCGGGCAGGGACTCTGGAAACACCATATATTTT.

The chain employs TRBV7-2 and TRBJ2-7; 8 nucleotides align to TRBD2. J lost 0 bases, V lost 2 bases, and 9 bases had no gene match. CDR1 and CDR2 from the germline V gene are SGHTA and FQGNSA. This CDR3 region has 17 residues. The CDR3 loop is CASSLTPGLAISYEQYF. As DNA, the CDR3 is TGTGCCAGCAGCTTAACCCCCGGACTAGCAATCTCCTACGAGCAGTACTTC. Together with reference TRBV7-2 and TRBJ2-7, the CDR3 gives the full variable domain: GAGVSQSPSNKVTEKGKDVELRCDPISGHTALYWYRQSLGQGLEFLIYFQGNSAPDKSGLPSDRFSAERTGGSVSTLTIQRTQQEDSAVYLCASSLTPGLAISYEQYFGPGTRLTVT.

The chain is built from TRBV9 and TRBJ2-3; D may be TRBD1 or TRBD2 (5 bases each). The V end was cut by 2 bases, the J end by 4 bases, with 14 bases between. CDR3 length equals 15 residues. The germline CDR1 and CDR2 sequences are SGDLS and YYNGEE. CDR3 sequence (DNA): TGTGCCAGCAGCGTGACCGGGACGTTATCAGATACGCAGTATTTT. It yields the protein CASSVTGTLSDTQYF.

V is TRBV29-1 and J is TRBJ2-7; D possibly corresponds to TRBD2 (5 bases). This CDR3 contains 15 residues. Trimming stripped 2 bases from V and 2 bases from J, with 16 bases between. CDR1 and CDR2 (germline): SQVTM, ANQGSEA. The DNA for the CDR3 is TGCAGCGTTGAACTTGCAGGACTGAACCCCTACGAGCAGTACTTC. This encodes CSVELAGLNPYEQYF.

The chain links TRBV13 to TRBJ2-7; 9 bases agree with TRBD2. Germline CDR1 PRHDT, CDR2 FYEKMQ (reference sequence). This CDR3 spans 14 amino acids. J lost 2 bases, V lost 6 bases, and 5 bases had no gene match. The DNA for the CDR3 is TGTGCCAGCAGAGGAGGGACTAGCCCCTACGAGCAGTACTTC. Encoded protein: CASRGGTSPYEQYF.

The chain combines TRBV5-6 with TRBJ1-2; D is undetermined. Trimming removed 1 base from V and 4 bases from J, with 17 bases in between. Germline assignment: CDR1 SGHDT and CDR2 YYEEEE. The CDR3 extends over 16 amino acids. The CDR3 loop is CASSLMPDLGRYGYTF. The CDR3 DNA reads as TGTGCCAGCAGCTTGATGCCAGACCTAGGCCGCTATGGCTACACCTTC. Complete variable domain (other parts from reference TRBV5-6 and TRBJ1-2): DAGVTQSPTHLIKTRGQQVTLRCSPKSGHDTVSWYQQALGQGPQFIFQYYEEEERQRGNFPDRFSGHQFPNYSSELNVNALLLGDSALYLCASSLMPDLGRYGYTFGSGTRLTVV.

CDR3 coding DNA: TGTGCCAGCAGTTTAATCCTGGCTAGCGGGAGTCTAACAGATACGCAGTATTTT. This sequence encodes CASSLILASGSLTDTQYF. The genes are TRBV28 and TRBJ2-3; 10 bases match TRBD2. V lost 2 bases and J lost 3; bases outside the gene matches: 11. This CDR3 region has 18 residues. The germline gives CDR1 MDHEN, CDR2 SYDVKM.